A selection of T cell receptor beta chains follows, all from one sample in a study of T cells in Graves' hyperthyroidism and ophthalmopathy. TCRdb ran MiXCR on the multiplex PCR reads and lists one entry per CDR3 protein. The sample lists 600,000 or so distinct CDR3 sequences; 14% were seen once. Sequencing input: blood. The source is a young woman with Graves' ophthalmopathy. CDR3s include the opening cysteine and the closing phenylalanine or tryptophan. D genes are given only for firm matches. The listing skips clone size in some rows; elsewhere it reads once, few, many or a size class.

v_call	d_call	clone_size	j_call	cdr3_aa	cdr3_nt
TRBV19	.	few	TRBJ2-1	CATSGTSFYNEQFF	TGTGCCACCTCAGGGACTTCATTCTACAATGAGCAGTTCTTC
TRBV29-1	.	.	TRBJ1-5	CSVVQGMDQPQHF	TGCAGCGTTGTGCAGGGGATGGATCAGCCCCAGCATTTT
TRBV20-1	.	many	TRBJ2-7	CSASRATGEQYF	TGCAGTGCTAGCAGGGCAACCGGCGAGCAGTACTTC
TRBV20-1	.	.	TRBJ2-2	CSARDWTQTNTGELFF	TGCAGTGCTAGAGATTGGACACAAACGAACACCGGGGAGCTGTTTTTT
TRBV29-1	.	many	TRBJ2-1	CSVEDRPLGGSEQFF	TGCAGCGTTGAAGATCGCCCCCTGGGGGGTAGTGAGCAGTTCTTC
TRBV29-1	.	many	TRBJ2-7	CSVRGRDRSYEQYF	TGCAGCGTGAGGGGGCGGGACAGATCCTACGAGCAGTACTTC
TRBV20-1	TRBD2	many	TRBJ2-1	CSARDRAGGRGEQFF	TGCAGTGCTAGAGATCGGGCGGGAGGAAGGGGTGAGCAGTTCTTC
TRBV20-1	TRBD1	few	TRBJ2-7	CSAQTGTPLGEQYF	TGCAGTGCTCAGACAGGGACCCCCCTCGGCGAGCAGTACTTC
TRBV14	TRBD2	.	TRBJ2-1	CASSQGFRLAGSSYNEQFF	TGTGCCAGCAGCCAAGGGTTCCGACTAGCGGGTAGCTCCTACAATGAGCAGTTCTTC
TRBV6-2/TRBV6-3	.	many	TRBJ2-1	CASSPSLWEVGNEQFF	TGTGCCAGCAGCCCCAGTTTGTGGGAGGTGGGCAATGAGCAGTTCTTC
TRBV13	TRBD2	many	TRBJ2-7	CASSLAGGGDEQYF	TGTGCCAGCAGCTTAGCGGGAGGTGGCGACGAGCAGTACTTC
TRBV6-6	TRBD2	many	TRBJ2-7	CASSYSASGNGDEQYF	TGTGCCAGCAGTTACTCAGCTAGCGGGAACGGCGACGAGCAGTACTTC
TRBV4-3	TRBD1	many	TRBJ1-1	CASSQEGGQGAFF	TGCGCCAGCAGCCAAGAGGGCGGACAGGGAGCTTTCTTT
TRBV2	.	many	TRBJ1-5	CASSGEANQPQHF	TGTGCCAGCAGTGGAGAGGCCAATCAGCCCCAGCATTTT
TRBV7-3	TRBD2	few	TRBJ2-1	CASSKKTSPYNEQFF	TGTGCCAGCAGCAAAAAGACTAGCCCCTACAATGAGCAGTTCTTC
TRBV14	.	.	TRBJ2-7	CASSQDVSIAYEQYF	TGTGCCAGCAGCCAAGACGTGTCAATCGCCTACGAGCAGTACTTC
TRBV6-1	.	few	TRBJ2-7	CASSERYRVFDEQYF	TGTGCCAGCAGTGAAAGATACAGGGTGTTCGACGAGCAGTACTTC
TRBV9	.	many	TRBJ2-7	CASSTRASASYEQYF	TGTGCCAGCAGCACCCGGGCTAGCGCCTCCTACGAGCAGTACTTC
TRBV5-5	TRBD2	few	TRBJ2-7	CASSLGSLAGLSYEQYF	TGTGCCAGCAGCTTGGGTAGCCTAGCGGGACTCTCCTACGAGCAGTACTTC
TRBV6-1	TRBD2	many	TRBJ2-7	CASRSPLAEVSYEQYF	TGTGCCAGCAGGTCGCCACTAGCGGAGGTCTCCTACGAGCAGTACTTC
TRBV5-1	TRBD2	few	TRBJ2-7	CASTGGFHEQYF	TGCGCCAGCACGGGGGGGTTCCACGAGCAGTACTTC
TRBV5-6	TRBD1	few	TRBJ1-6	CASSLLDRTDSPLHF	TGTGCCAGCAGCTTGCTGGACAGGACTGATTCACCCCTCCACTTT
TRBV7-3	TRBD2	few	TRBJ2-1	CASSHRLASYNEQFF	TGTGCCAGCAGCCATCGACTAGCCTCCTACAATGAGCAGTTCTTC
TRBV18	.	.	TRBJ1-2	CASSPTGSANYGYTF	TGTGCCAGCTCACCTACCGGCTCGGCTAACTATGGCTACACCTTC
TRBV20-1	TRBD2	many	TRBJ2-7	CSASSLAVYEQYF	TGCAGTGCTAGTTCACTAGCGGTATACGAGCAGTACTTC
TRBV20-1	TRBD2	many	TRBJ2-7	CSARGSSGYEQYF	TGCAGTGCTAGAGGGTCTAGCGGCTACGAGCAGTACTTC
TRBV27	TRBD2	many	TRBJ2-1	CASGGSVRQFF	TGTGCCAGCGGCGGGAGCGTCCGGCAGTTCTTC
TRBV7-9	TRBD1	few	TRBJ1-4	CASSLALGTATNEKLFF	TGTGCCAGCAGCCTAGCGCTAGGGACAGCAACTAATGAAAAACTGTTTTTT
TRBV28	.	many	TRBJ2-5	CAAESGGAGLYQETQYF	TGTGCCGCAGAGTCGGGTGGAGCGGGCCTTTACCAAGAGACCCAGTACTTC
TRBV12-3/TRBV12-4	.	few	TRBJ2-1	CASSFKLKLAFRNEQFF	TGTGCCAGCAGTTTCAAGTTGAAGTTAGCTTTTCGTAATGAGCAGTTCTTC
TRBV4-2	.	.	TRBJ2-3	CASSQDLRVGTQYF	TGTGCCAGCAGCCAAGATCTCCGGGTTGGTACGCAGTATTTT
TRBV20-1	.	many	TRBJ1-1	CSARPTMTATEAFF	TGCAGTGCTAGGCCAACAATGACAGCGACTGAAGCTTTCTTT
TRBV6-2/TRBV6-3	.	many	TRBJ2-5	CASSYLRGAGETQYF	TGTGCCAGCAGTTACCTCCGGGGGGCTGGAGAGACCCAGTACTTC
TRBV5-6	.	.	TRBJ2-3	CASSLAGIRRTDTQYF	TGTGCCAGCAGCTTGGCCGGGATCCGGAGAACAGATACGCAGTATTTT
TRBV28	TRBD1	many	TRBJ2-5	CASKRGGPGTQYF	TGTGCCAGTAAACGAGGGGGCCCGGGGACCCAGTACTTC
TRBV7-9	TRBD2	many	TRBJ2-1	CASSQAGGPYNEQFF	TGTGCCAGCAGCCAAGCGGGAGGGCCGTACAATGAGCAGTTCTTC
TRBV4-3	.	.	TRBJ2-5	CASSQGRQEETQYF	TGCGCCAGCAGCCAGGGTCGGCAGGAAGAGACCCAGTACTTC
TRBV9	TRBD1	.	TRBJ2-5	CASSLGGTGYRETQYF	TGTGCCAGCAGCCTAGGGGGGACAGGGTATCGAGAGACCCAGTACTTC
TRBV24-1	TRBD1	many	TRBJ2-1	CATSDLRKGARDEQFF	TGTGCCACCAGTGATTTGCGGAAGGGGGCGCGGGATGAGCAGTTCTTC
TRBV4-1	.	.	TRBJ2-3	CASSQIKSLTDTQYF	TGCGCCAGCAGCCAAATAAAATCCCTCACAGATACGCAGTATTTT
TRBV27	TRBD1	many	TRBJ1-5	CASSLWGPTGASNQPQHF	TGTGCCAGCAGTTTATGGGGGCCGACAGGGGCGAGCAATCAGCCCCAGCATTTT
TRBV5-6	TRBD1	many	TRBJ1-2	CASSNPGQGYTF	TGTGCCAGCAGTAACCCGGGACAGGGCTACACCTTC
TRBV5-1	.	many	TRBJ2-7	CASSLGQAPYEQYF	TGCGCCAGCAGCTTGGGACAGGCGCCCTACGAGCAGTACTTC
TRBV7-2	TRBD1	many	TRBJ2-7	CASSRQGSDEQYF	TGTGCCAGCAGCCGACAGGGCAGCGACGAGCAGTACTTC
TRBV20-1	.	few	TRBJ1-6	CSASSLAPQIQTLHF	TGCAGTGCTAGTTCGCTTGCCCCCCAAATTCAGACCCTCCACTTT
TRBV10-3	TRBD2	many	TRBJ2-7	CAISEPEGLAGGYEQYF	TGTGCCATCAGTGAGCCCGAGGGACTAGCGGGAGGTTACGAGCAGTACTTC
TRBV30	.	few	TRBJ1-3	CAWSVQAALGNTIYF	TGTGCCTGGAGTGTACAGGCAGCCCTAGGAAACACCATATATTTT
TRBV5-8	TRBD2	.	TRBJ2-3	CASSIGLATDTQYF	TGTGCCAGCAGCATTGGACTAGCGACAGATACGCAGTATTTT
TRBV4-1	TRBD2	.	TRBJ2-5	CASSRVGSGMVETQYF	TGCGCCAGCAGCCGGGTGGGGAGCGGGATGGTGGAGACCCAGTACTTC
TRBV4-3	.	few	TRBJ2-4	CASSPRPRDIQYF	TGCGCCAGCAGCCCCCGGCCAAGAGACATTCAGTACTTC
TRBV20-1	TRBD2	many	TRBJ2-4	CSARAALAGGFKAKNIQYF	TGCAGTGCTAGAGCGGCGCTTGCGGGAGGCTTTAAAGCCAAAAACATTCAGTACTTC
TRBV4-1	TRBD2	many	TRBJ2-2	CASSPRRAGDSGELFF	TGCGCCAGCAGCCCTCGCCGAGCGGGAGATTCCGGGGAGCTGTTTTTT
TRBV3-1	.	.	TRBJ2-1	CASSQDDGNRYNEQFF	TGTGCCAGCAGCCAAGACGACGGGAACCGGTACAATGAGCAGTTCTTC
TRBV28	TRBD1	many	TRBJ2-1	CASSLWTGGLSNEQFF	TGTGCCAGCAGTTTATGGACAGGGGGTCTAAGCAATGAGCAGTTCTTC
TRBV19	.	.	TRBJ1-5	CASSIEADSNQPQHF	TGTGCCAGTAGTATAGAGGCCGATAGCAATCAGCCCCAGCATTTT
TRBV28	.	many	TRBJ1-6	CASSVYSYNSPLHF	TGTGCCAGCTCCGTATACAGCTATAATTCACCCCTCCACTTT
TRBV6-6	.	many	TRBJ2-1	CASSYSSFSYNEQFF	TGTGCCAGCAGTTACTCGTCCTTCTCCTACAATGAGCAGTTCTTC
TRBV6-1	.	many	TRBJ2-1	CASKNYEQFF	TGTGCCAGCAAGAACTATGAGCAGTTCTTC
TRBV29-1	.	many	TRBJ1-5	CSVGRDSNQPQHF	TGCAGCGTTGGGAGGGATAGCAATCAGCCCCAGCATTTT